Sequencing of this T cell receptor beta chain was carried out in a study of regulatory T cells in long-lasting Graves disease. Study results and limitations: Persistent Graves' patients showed reduced TCR diversity versus newly diagnosed patients. Among samples with persistent disease, TRBV28, TRBJ1-2 and TRBJ2-5 were favored.

The time point here: newly diagnosed GD, antithyroid drugs for less than 3 months. The authors made the TCR library using RNA they extracted from PBMCs. Under American Thyroid Association guidelines, Graves' disease was diagnosed. CDR1 and CDR2 from the germline V gene are MNHEY and SMNVEV (reference sequence). The CDR3 has 13 residues. V dropped 8 bases and J dropped 1 base, with 11 bases sitting between them. In this sample, this clonotype turned up many times. Its antigen is not known. Sequencing libraries for TCR beta were prepared with iRepertoire HTBI primers and Arm-PCR of CDR3 regions. One entry per CDR3 protein results from TCRdb running MiXCR on the multiplex PCR reads. The sample comprises a few hundred thousand distinct CDR3 sequences, 13% of which are singletons, and roughly 10% rests with the top ten. In addition, the sample was reused for a study of T cells in Graves' hyperthyroidism and ophthalmopathy. Per that paper: Each diagnosis drew on symptoms, thyroxine, TRAb, thyroid ultrasound and orbital computed tomography findings.

This clonotype was obtained from a man younger than 40 with Graves disease. This chain joins TRBV27 and TRBJ1-1; D perhaps matches TRBD1 (6 bases). The sequenced sample was peripheral blood mononuclear cells (PBMCs), obtained at new diagnosis, from a patient treated with antithyroid drugs. CDR3 amino acids: CASSKQGNTEAFF. CDR3 nucleotide sequence: TGTGCCAGCTCAAAACAGGGGAACACTGAAGCTTTCTTT.